This TCR beta chain comes out of a study of shared clonotypes between healthy human individuals. Comment on this clone: The antigen is undetermined.

Method: immunoSEQ multiplex PCR; TCRdb's copy keeps in-frame clones and lacks some. The sample lists 2 million to 2.5 million clones; 92% were seen once. Trimming took 3 bases from V and 4 from J; bases not matched to a gene: 2. Germline-derived CDR1 and CDR2 are MGHRA and YSYEKL. The CDR3 contains 14 residues. Broader study findings: Across a handful of donors, naive CD4 shared roughly 5.2%, naive CD8 more than 3%, memory CD4 roughly 2.1%, memory CD8 0.4%.

The chain joins TRBV4-1 to TRBJ1-5; TRBD1 agrees at 8 bases. Sequenced input: naive CD4+ T cells from PBMCs. As for subset: CD45RA+ positively selected. The receptor comes from a man in his late teens or twenties in good health. Some clones in this sample may be carry-over from other donors' samples. CDR3 sequence reads: CASSHRTGNQPQHF. CDR3 DNA: TGCGCCAGCAGCCATAGGACAGGGAATCAGCCCCAGCATTTT.